Listed below are T cell receptor beta chains from one sample, sequenced in a study of blood T cells in healthy people across ages. TCRdb reprocessed the 5' RACE reads with MiXCR, giving one entry per CDR3 protein. The sample has about 930,000 distinct CDR3 sequences; roughly 28% are singletons. The data also belong to a second study, concerning T cells of mothers and their children.

Sequencing input: blood. The origin of the receptors is a woman aged 40 to 49 in good health. The CDR3 runs from the conserved cysteine through the conserved F or W. D genes are given only for firm matches. Part of the rows lack a size; the others show once, few, many or a class for expanded clones.

d_call: -
j_call: TRBJ1-2
clone_size: few
v_call: TRBV5-5
cdr3_aa: CASSLEGLGQIVNYGYTF
cdr3_nt: TGTGCCAGCAGCTTGGAAGGTTTGGGCCAGATTGTTAACTATGGCTACACCTTC

d_call: -
j_call: TRBJ1-2
clone_size: -
v_call: TRBV4-1
cdr3_aa: CASSQVRASLSQIYGYTF
cdr3_nt: TGCGCCAGCAGCCAGGTCAGGGCCAGCCTCTCCCAAATTTATGGCTACACCTTC

d_call: TRBD1
j_call: TRBJ1-2
clone_size: -
v_call: TRBV7-3
cdr3_aa: CASSLTQQGLGVYGYTF
cdr3_nt: TGTGCCAGCAGCTTAACTCAACAGGGGCTAGGAGTTTATGGCTACACCTTC

d_call: -
j_call: TRBJ2-7
clone_size: many
v_call: TRBV20-1
cdr3_aa: CSARKGADEQYF
cdr3_nt: TGCAGTGCTAGAAAGGGTGCGGACGAGCAGTACTTC

d_call: TRBD1
j_call: TRBJ1-1
clone_size: few
v_call: TRBV4-1
cdr3_aa: CASRYPGGRRGTEAFF
cdr3_nt: TGCGCCAGCCGATACCCAGGGGGCCGGAGAGGCACTGAAGCTTTCTTT

d_call: -
j_call: TRBJ1-2
clone_size: -
v_call: TRBV20-1
cdr3_aa: CSTSIQTNYGYTF
cdr3_nt: TGCAGCACTAGTATACAGACTAACTATGGCTACACCTTC

d_call: -
j_call: TRBJ1-2
clone_size: -
v_call: TRBV20-1
cdr3_aa: CSARDPGDYYGYTF
cdr3_nt: TGCAGTGCTAGAGACCCAGGGGATTACTATGGCTACACCTTC

d_call: TRBD2
j_call: TRBJ2-3
clone_size: many
v_call: TRBV12-3/TRBV12-4
cdr3_aa: CASSPGTSGGATDTQYF
cdr3_nt: TGTGCCAGCAGTCCCGGGACTAGCGGGGGGGCGACAGATACGCAGTATTTT

d_call: -
j_call: TRBJ2-1
clone_size: -
v_call: TRBV6-2/TRBV6-3
cdr3_aa: CASSYTAGLDEQFF
cdr3_nt: TGTGCCAGCAGTTATACGGCAGGGCTGGATGAGCAGTTCTTC

d_call: -
j_call: TRBJ2-2
clone_size: -
v_call: TRBV6-1
cdr3_aa: CASSEVPGQTGELFF
cdr3_nt: TGTGCCAGCAGTGAGGTGCCAGGACAGACCGGGGAGCTGTTTTTT

d_call: TRBD1
j_call: TRBJ1-2
clone_size: few
v_call: TRBV4-2
cdr3_aa: CASSQGTGSSGYTF
cdr3_nt: TGTGCCAGCAGCCAAGGGACAGGGAGTAGTGGCTACACCTTC

d_call: TRBD1
j_call: TRBJ2-7
clone_size: -
v_call: TRBV12-3/TRBV12-4
cdr3_aa: CASSLRQGSGYEQYF
cdr3_nt: TGTGCCAGCAGTTTAAGACAGGGCTCTGGCTATGAGCAGTACTTC

d_call: TRBD2
j_call: TRBJ2-7
clone_size: few
v_call: TRBV27
cdr3_aa: CASSPEAGGQYEQYF
cdr3_nt: TGTGCCAGCAGTCCAGAAGCGGGGGGGCAGTACGAGCAGTACTTC

d_call: -
j_call: TRBJ2-7
clone_size: few
v_call: TRBV5-5
cdr3_aa: CASSFYKLVIYEQYF
cdr3_nt: TGTGCCAGCAGCTTTTATAAGCTGGTGATCTACGAGCAGTACTTC

d_call: -
j_call: TRBJ2-7
clone_size: many
v_call: TRBV12-3/TRBV12-4
cdr3_aa: CASSLRQTTISYEQYF
cdr3_nt: TGTGCCAGCAGTTTGAGACAGACCACTATATCCTACGAGCAGTACTTC

d_call: TRBD2
j_call: TRBJ2-1
clone_size: -
v_call: TRBV2
cdr3_aa: CVSTGLGNNEQFF
cdr3_nt: TGTGTCAGCACGGGACTAGGAAACAATGAGCAGTTCTTC

d_call: -
j_call: TRBJ1-2
clone_size: -
v_call: TRBV3-1
cdr3_aa: CASSQQITGPGYTF
cdr3_nt: TGTGCCAGCAGTCAACAAATTACAGGGCCAGGCTACACCTTC

d_call: TRBD1
j_call: TRBJ1-2
clone_size: many
v_call: TRBV29-1
cdr3_aa: CSVRGQGRDGYTF
cdr3_nt: TGCAGCGTCCGCGGACAGGGGCGAGACGGCTACACCTTC

d_call: -
j_call: TRBJ2-7
clone_size: once
v_call: TRBV7-2
cdr3_aa: CASSPPSGLYEQYF
cdr3_nt: TGTGCCAGCAGCCCCCCTTCGGGCCTCTACGAGCAGTACTTC

d_call: -
j_call: TRBJ2-5
clone_size: many
v_call: TRBV5-1
cdr3_aa: CASSLDVGETQYF
cdr3_nt: TGCGCCAGCAGCTTGGATGTGGGAGAGACCCAGTACTTC

d_call: -
j_call: TRBJ2-7
clone_size: many
v_call: TRBV14
cdr3_aa: CASSRQDWPQYF
cdr3_nt: TGTGCCAGCAGCCGGCAGGATTGGCCGCAGTACTTC

d_call: -
j_call: TRBJ2-3
clone_size: few
v_call: TRBV7-2
cdr3_aa: CASSPQVAADTRYF
cdr3_nt: TGTGCCAGCAGCCCCCAAGTAGCGGCAGATACGCGGTATTTT

d_call: TRBD1
j_call: TRBJ2-7
clone_size: few
v_call: TRBV29-1
cdr3_aa: CSVQDRAYEQYF
cdr3_nt: TGCAGCGTTCAGGACAGGGCCTACGAGCAGTACTTC

d_call: TRBD2
j_call: TRBJ2-3
clone_size: once
v_call: TRBV10-1
cdr3_aa: CATAEGLAGVDTQYF
cdr3_nt: TGCGCCACCGCGGAAGGACTAGCGGGAGTAGATACGCAGTATTTT

d_call: -
j_call: TRBJ2-1
clone_size: few
v_call: TRBV7-9
cdr3_aa: CASSPLSFGQFF
cdr3_nt: TGTGCCAGCAGCCCATTGTCGTTTGGGCAGTTCTTC

d_call: -
j_call: TRBJ1-1
clone_size: few
v_call: TRBV14
cdr3_aa: CASSLFDRNTEAFF
cdr3_nt: TGTGCCAGCAGCCTCTTCGACAGGAACACTGAAGCTTTCTTT

d_call: -
j_call: TRBJ1-5
clone_size: -
v_call: TRBV2
cdr3_aa: CASRETQNQPQHF
cdr3_nt: TGTGCCAGCAGGGAGACACAGAATCAGCCCCAGCATTTT

d_call: -
j_call: TRBJ1-1
clone_size: -
v_call: TRBV5-1
cdr3_aa: CASSLTGLLNTEAFF
cdr3_nt: TGCGCCAGCAGCCTAACGGGACTCCTGAACACTGAAGCTTTCTTT

d_call: -
j_call: TRBJ1-6
clone_size: -
v_call: TRBV5-1
cdr3_aa: CASSEGFANNSPLHF
cdr3_nt: TGCGCCAGCAGCGAGGGCTTCGCGAATAATTCACCCCTCCACTTT

d_call: -
j_call: TRBJ2-1
clone_size: -
v_call: TRBV28
cdr3_aa: CASSSGAATFTYNEQFF
cdr3_nt: TGTGCCAGCAGTTCCGGGGCCGCCACATTTACCTACAATGAGCAGTTCTTC

d_call: TRBD1
j_call: TRBJ2-6
clone_size: -
v_call: TRBV5-5
cdr3_aa: CASSLTPGQGLSGANVLTF
cdr3_nt: TGTGCCAGCAGCCTAACCCCGGGACAGGGCCTCTCTGGGGCCAACGTCCTGACTTTC

d_call: TRBD1
j_call: TRBJ1-1
clone_size: few
v_call: TRBV13
cdr3_aa: CASSGDRGPLGSSTEAFF
cdr3_nt: TGTGCCAGCAGCGGGGACAGGGGGCCTTTAGGGAGTAGCACTGAAGCTTTCTTT

d_call: TRBD1
j_call: TRBJ2-3
clone_size: -
v_call: TRBV28
cdr3_aa: CASSHTGTGRGGTDTQYF
cdr3_nt: TGTGCCAGCAGTCACACCGGGACAGGGAGGGGGGGCACAGATACGCAGTATTTT

d_call: -
j_call: TRBJ1-2
clone_size: many
v_call: TRBV20-1
cdr3_aa: CSAGGSYGYTF
cdr3_nt: TGCAGTGCAGGGGGGAGCTATGGCTACACCTTC

d_call: -
j_call: TRBJ1-1
clone_size: -
v_call: TRBV12-3/TRBV12-4
cdr3_aa: CASSLGPPGTRNTEAFF
cdr3_nt: TGTGCCAGCAGTTTAGGCCCCCCCGGGACACGGAACACTGAAGCTTTCTTT

d_call: -
j_call: TRBJ2-5
clone_size: few
v_call: TRBV3-1
cdr3_aa: CASSQLRGANTYQETQYF
cdr3_nt: TGTGCCAGCAGCCAACTGAGGGGGGCCAACACTTACCAAGAGACCCAGTACTTC

d_call: -
j_call: TRBJ2-7
clone_size: few
v_call: TRBV9
cdr3_aa: CASSGYRGQLGEQYF
cdr3_nt: TGTGCCAGCAGCGGGTACCGGGGGCAGCTCGGTGAGCAGTACTTC

d_call: -
j_call: TRBJ1-2
clone_size: -
v_call: TRBV3-1
cdr3_aa: CASSQGPAGYGYTF
cdr3_nt: TGTGCCAGCAGCCAAGGACCAGCAGGCTATGGCTACACCTTC

d_call: -
j_call: TRBJ2-1
clone_size: few
v_call: TRBV9
cdr3_aa: CASSAQTGPNEQFF
cdr3_nt: TGTGCCAGCAGCGCCCAGACAGGACCCAATGAGCAGTTCTTC

d_call: -
j_call: TRBJ1-4
clone_size: -
v_call: TRBV5-1
cdr3_aa: CASSLSGEVEKLFF
cdr3_nt: TGCGCCAGCAGCTTGTCCGGGGAGGTTGAAAAACTGTTTTTT

d_call: -
j_call: TRBJ2-2
clone_size: few
v_call: TRBV28
cdr3_aa: CASSLGSGFSTGELFF
cdr3_nt: TGTGCCAGCAGTTTAGGGTCAGGGTTTAGCACCGGGGAGCTGTTTTTT

d_call: TRBD2
j_call: TRBJ2-1
clone_size: -
v_call: TRBV12-3/TRBV12-4
cdr3_aa: CASSLSGGDQFF
cdr3_nt: TGTGCCAGCAGCCTTAGCGGGGGAGATCAGTTCTTC

d_call: TRBD1
j_call: TRBJ1-1
clone_size: many
v_call: TRBV5-4
cdr3_aa: CASSPLGGTAYMNTEAFF
cdr3_nt: TGTGCCAGCAGCCCTTTGGGTGGGACAGCCTACATGAACACTGAAGCTTTCTTT